The 10 T cell receptor beta chains below come from one sample, sequenced in a study of cytomegalovirus exposure and HLA in healthy donors. The PCR used 60 Vbeta and 13 Jbeta primers. Assay used: immunoSEQ multiplex PCR; TCRdb lists only in-frame clones, some missing. The top ten hold 1% to 1.5% of the sample, which has under 250,000 clones, over 65% seen once. Sequencing was performed on PBMCs. Receptors originate from a human donor in good health.

The chain recombines TRBV7-2 with TRBJ2-3, with D possibly being TRBD2 (6 bases). The ends were cut back, 4 bases at V and 10 bases at J, with 12 bases in the middle. The CDR3 is made up of 12 amino acids. Germline CDR1 reads SGHTA; CDR2 reads FQGNSA. For the CDR3, the DNA is TGTGCCAGCAGCTCGGGACTTATCGCGCAGTATTTT. This gives the protein CASSSGLIAQYF.

J is TRBJ2-7 and V is TRBV11-2; D may be TRBD2 (6 bases). V lost 5 bases and J lost 0, with 17 bases in between. Looked up from germline, CDR1 is SGHAT and CDR2 is FQNNGV. There are 16 residues in the CDR3. CDR3: CASSPNWAGSSYEQYF. As DNA, the CDR3 is TGTGCCAGCAGCCCGAATTGGGCGGGGAGCTCCTACGAGCAGTACTTC.

This clone was recorded only once. The chain's CDR3 is CAWSGAGFWYEQYF. The CDR3 DNA reads TGTGCCTGGAGTGGGGCAGGGTTTTGGTACGAGCAGTACTTC. The chain couples TRBV30 to TRBJ2-7; possible D gene TRBD1, 5 bases. V lost 1 base to trimming and J lost 4 bases, with 14 bases between them. The CDR3 consists of 14 residues. Germline V gives CDR1 GTSNPN, CDR2 SVGIG (reference sequence). Full variable domain (remainder filled in from reference TRBV30 and TRBJ2-7): SQTIHQWPATLVQPVGSPLSLECTVEGTSNPNLYWYRQAAGRGLQLLFYSVGIGQISSEVPQNLSASRPQDRQFILSSKKLLLSDSGFYLCAWSGAGFWYEQYFGPGTRLTVT.

The chain employs TRBV28 and TRBJ1-2, with 9 bases matching TRBD1. CDR1 and CDR2 from the germline V gene are MDHEN and SYDVKM. With 6 bases clipped from V and 7 bases from J, the junction kept 9 bases outside the gene matches. This CDR3 region has 14 residues. The CDR3 is CASRRQTGGGGYTF. CDR3 in DNA: TGTGCCAGCAGACGCCAGACAGGGGGGGGTGGCTACACCTTC.

On this clone itself: The junction departs from germline at one end; a sequencing error may be responsible. This chain joins TRBV7-7 and TRBJ2-2, with 7 bases fitting TRBD1. Germline V gives CDR1 SSHAT, CDR2 FNYEAQ (reference sequence). This CDR3 is 15 amino acids long. The CDR3 DNA follows: TGTGCTAGCAGCTTAGCAACACAGGGGACCGGGGAGCTGTTTTTT. Its translation is CASSLATQGTGELFF.

The V call is TRBV5-6, the J call TRBJ2-7; 10 bases line up with TRBD2. Per germline, CDR1 SGHDT and CDR2 YYEEEE. CDR3 length equals 15 residues. The J segment lost 6 bases and the V segment lost 0 bases, leaving 6 bases of the junction unmatched. The chain's CDR3 is CASSLGASGRSEQYF. DNA for the CDR3: TGTGCCAGCAGCTTGGGGGCTAGCGGGAGAAGCGAGCAGTACTTC.

This clone showed up just once. The V call is TRBV18, the J call TRBJ2-3; D call uncertain. The CDR3 runs to 15 residues. V lost 3 bases, J lost 0 bases, and 10 bases lay in between. The germline CDR1 and CDR2 sequences are KGHSH and LQKENI. The DNA for the CDR3 is TGTGCCAGCTCACCCGAGGAACATAGCACAGATACGCAGTATTTT. It codes for CASSPEEHSTDTQYF.

The genes are TRBV5-4 and TRBJ1-2; TRBD1 matches 8 bases. With 0 bases clipped from V and 8 bases from J, the junction kept 18 bases outside the gene matches. The germline CDR1 and CDR2 sequences are SGHNT and YYREEE (reference sequence). The CDR3 runs to 18 residues. CDR3 in amino acids: CASSLGGTGRAWGRGYTF. The CDR3 DNA follows: TGTGCCAGCAGCTTGGGCGGGACAGGTCGGGCATGGGGAAGAGGCTACACCTTC.

This chain links TRBV6-1 with TRBJ2-5, with 10 bases aligning to TRBD2. The DNA end is more similar to TRBJ2-7, so the J call may be wrong. Germline-derived CDR1 and CDR2 are MNHNS and SASEGT. The CDR3 is 13 amino acids. CDR3 coding DNA: TGTGCCGGAGGACTAGCGGCCGACTACGAGCAGTACTTC. Residues: CAGGLAADYEQYF.

V gene TRBV5-6 combines with J gene TRBJ1-5, with TRBD1 as a possible D gene (5 bases). The V end was cut by 2 bases, the J end by 0 bases, with 12 bases between. The CDR3 loop spans 16 amino acids. Germline CDR1 reads SGHDT; CDR2 reads YYEEEE. Here the CDR3 reads CASSFGSGDSNQPQHF. CDR3 DNA: TGTGCCAGCAGCTTTGGTTCGGGGGATAGCAATCAGCCCCAGCATTTT.